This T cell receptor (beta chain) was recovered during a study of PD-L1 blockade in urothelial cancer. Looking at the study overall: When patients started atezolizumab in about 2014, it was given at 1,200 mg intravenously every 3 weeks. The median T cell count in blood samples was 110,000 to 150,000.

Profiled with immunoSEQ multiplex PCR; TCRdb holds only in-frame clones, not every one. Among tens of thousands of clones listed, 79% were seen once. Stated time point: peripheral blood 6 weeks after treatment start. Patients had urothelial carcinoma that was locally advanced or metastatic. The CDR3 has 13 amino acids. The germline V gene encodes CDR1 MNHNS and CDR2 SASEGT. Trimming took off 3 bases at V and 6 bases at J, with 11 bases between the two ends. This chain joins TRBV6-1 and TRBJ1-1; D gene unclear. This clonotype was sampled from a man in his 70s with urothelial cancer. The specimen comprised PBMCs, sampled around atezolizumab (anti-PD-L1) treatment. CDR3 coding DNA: TGTGCCAGCAGTGATGTAACTAGGCCTGAAGCTTTCTTT. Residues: CASSDVTRPEAFF.